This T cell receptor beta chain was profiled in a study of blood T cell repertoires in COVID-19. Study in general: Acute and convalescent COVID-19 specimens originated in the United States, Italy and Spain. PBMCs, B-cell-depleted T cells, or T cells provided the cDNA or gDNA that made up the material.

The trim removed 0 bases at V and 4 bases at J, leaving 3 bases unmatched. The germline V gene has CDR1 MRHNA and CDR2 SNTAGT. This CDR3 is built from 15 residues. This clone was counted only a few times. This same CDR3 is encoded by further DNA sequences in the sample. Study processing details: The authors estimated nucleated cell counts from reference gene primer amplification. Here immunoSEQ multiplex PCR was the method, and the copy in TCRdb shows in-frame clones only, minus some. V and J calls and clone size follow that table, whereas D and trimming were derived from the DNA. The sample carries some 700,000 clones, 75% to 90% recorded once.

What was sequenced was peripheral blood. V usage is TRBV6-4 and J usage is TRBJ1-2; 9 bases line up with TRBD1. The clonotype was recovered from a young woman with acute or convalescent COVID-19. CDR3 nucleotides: TGTGCCAGCAGTGACTCAACAGGGGGCAGCTATGGCTACACCTTC. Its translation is CASSDSTGGSYGYTF.